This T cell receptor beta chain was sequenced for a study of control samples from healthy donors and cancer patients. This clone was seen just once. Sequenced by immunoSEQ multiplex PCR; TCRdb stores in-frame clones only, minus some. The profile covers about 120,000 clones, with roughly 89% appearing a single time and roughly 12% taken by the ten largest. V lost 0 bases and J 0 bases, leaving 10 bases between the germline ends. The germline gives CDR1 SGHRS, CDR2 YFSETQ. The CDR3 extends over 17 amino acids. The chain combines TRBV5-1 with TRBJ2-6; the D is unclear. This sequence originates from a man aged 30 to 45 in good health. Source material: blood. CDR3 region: CASSLESSFSGANVLTF. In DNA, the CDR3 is TGCGCCAGCAGCTTGGAATCCAGCTTCTCTGGGGCCAACGTCCTGACTTTC. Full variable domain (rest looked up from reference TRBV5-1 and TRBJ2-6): KAGVTQTPRYLIKTRGQQVTLSCSPISGHRSVSWYQQTPGQGLQFLFEYFSETQRNKGNFPGRFSGRQFSNSRSEMNVSTLELGDSALYLCASSLESSFSGANVLTFGAGSRLTVL.